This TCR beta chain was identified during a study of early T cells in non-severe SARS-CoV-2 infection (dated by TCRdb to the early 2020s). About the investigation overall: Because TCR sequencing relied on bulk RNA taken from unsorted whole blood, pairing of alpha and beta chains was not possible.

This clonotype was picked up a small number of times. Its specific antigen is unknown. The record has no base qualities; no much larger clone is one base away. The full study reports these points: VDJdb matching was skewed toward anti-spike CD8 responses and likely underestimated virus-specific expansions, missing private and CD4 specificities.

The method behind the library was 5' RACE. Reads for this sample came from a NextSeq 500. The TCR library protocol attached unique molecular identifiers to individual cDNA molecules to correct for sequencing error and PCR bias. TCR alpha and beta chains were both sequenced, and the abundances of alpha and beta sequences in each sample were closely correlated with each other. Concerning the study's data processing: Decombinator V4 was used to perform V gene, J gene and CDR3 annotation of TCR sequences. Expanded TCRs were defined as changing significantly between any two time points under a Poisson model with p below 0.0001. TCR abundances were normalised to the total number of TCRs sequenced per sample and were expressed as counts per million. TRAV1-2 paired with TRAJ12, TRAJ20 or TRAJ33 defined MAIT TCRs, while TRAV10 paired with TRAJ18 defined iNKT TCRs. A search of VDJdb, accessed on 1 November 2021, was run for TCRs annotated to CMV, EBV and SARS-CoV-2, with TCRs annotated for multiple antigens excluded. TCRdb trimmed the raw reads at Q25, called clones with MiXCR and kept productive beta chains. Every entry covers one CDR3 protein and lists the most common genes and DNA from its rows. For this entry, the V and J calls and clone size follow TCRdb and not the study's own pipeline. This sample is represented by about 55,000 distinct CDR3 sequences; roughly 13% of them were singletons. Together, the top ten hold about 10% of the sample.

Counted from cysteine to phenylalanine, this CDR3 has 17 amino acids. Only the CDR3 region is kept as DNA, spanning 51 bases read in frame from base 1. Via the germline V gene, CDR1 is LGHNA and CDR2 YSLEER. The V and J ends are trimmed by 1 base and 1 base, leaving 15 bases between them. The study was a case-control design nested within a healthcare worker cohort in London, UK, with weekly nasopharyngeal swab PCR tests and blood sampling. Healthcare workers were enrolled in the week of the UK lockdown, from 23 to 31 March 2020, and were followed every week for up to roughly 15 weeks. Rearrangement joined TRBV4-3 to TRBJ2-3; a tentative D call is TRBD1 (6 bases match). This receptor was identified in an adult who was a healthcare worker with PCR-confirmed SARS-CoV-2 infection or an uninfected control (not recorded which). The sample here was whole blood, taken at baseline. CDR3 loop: CASSQGGGGRGTDTQYF. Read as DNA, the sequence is TGCGCCAGCAGCCAAGGAGGTGGGGGCAGAGGCACAGATACGCAGTATTTT.